The present entry profiles one T cell receptor beta chain with its context. The data were obtained in a study of blood T cell dynamics during melanoma immunotherapy. The overall study: First-line therapy was either pembrolizumab or nivolumab with ipilimumab for metastatic melanoma.

The time point here: week 3, after first cycle of checkpoint inhibitor. This table comes from immunoSEQ multiplex PCR, and its TCRdb copy is limited to in-frame clones, with some not included. The data hold more than 14,000 clones, with about 83% observed a single time. The sequence was collected from a human donor with melanoma. Sequences were derived from blood, sampled from a patient treated with checkpoint blockade.

CDR3 nucleotides: TGTGCCTCCGGGGGACTTGGAAACACCATATATTTT. It yields the protein CASGGLGNTIYF. The rearrangement links TRBV30 to TRBJ1-3; D may be TRBD1 (5 bases). Germline V gene lookup returns CDR1 GTSNPN and CDR2 SVGIG (reference sequence). This CDR3 comprises 12 residues. With 7 bases removed from V and 3 bases from J, the gap between germline ends came to 10 bases.